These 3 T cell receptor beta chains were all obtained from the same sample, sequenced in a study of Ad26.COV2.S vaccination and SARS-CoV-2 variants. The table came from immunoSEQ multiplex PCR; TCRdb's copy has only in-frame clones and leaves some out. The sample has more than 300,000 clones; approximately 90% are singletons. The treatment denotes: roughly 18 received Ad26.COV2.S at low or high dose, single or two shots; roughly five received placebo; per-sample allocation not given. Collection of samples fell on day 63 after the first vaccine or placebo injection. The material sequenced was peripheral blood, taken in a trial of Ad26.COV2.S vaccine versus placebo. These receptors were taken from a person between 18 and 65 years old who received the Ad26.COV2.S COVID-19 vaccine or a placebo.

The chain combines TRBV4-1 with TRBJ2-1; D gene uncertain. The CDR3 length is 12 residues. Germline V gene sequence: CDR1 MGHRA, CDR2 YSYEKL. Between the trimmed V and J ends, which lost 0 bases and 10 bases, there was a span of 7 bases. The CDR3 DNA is TGCGCCAGCAGCCAAGATAATTGGGAGCAGTTCTTC. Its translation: CASSQDNWEQFF.

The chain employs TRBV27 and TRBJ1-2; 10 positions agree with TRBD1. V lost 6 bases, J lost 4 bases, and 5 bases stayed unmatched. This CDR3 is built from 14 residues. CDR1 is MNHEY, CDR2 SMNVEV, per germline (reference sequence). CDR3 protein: CASRRDRGSYGYTF. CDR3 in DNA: TGTGCCAGCAGAAGGGACAGGGGATCCTATGGCTACACCTTC.

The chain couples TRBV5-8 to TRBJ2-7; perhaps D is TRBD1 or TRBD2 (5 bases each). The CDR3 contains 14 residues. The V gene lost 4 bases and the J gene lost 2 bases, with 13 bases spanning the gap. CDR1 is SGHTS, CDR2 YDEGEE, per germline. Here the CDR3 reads CASSPGQAAYEQYF. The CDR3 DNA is TGTGCCAGCAGCCCGGGGCAGGCAGCCTACGAGCAGTACTTC.